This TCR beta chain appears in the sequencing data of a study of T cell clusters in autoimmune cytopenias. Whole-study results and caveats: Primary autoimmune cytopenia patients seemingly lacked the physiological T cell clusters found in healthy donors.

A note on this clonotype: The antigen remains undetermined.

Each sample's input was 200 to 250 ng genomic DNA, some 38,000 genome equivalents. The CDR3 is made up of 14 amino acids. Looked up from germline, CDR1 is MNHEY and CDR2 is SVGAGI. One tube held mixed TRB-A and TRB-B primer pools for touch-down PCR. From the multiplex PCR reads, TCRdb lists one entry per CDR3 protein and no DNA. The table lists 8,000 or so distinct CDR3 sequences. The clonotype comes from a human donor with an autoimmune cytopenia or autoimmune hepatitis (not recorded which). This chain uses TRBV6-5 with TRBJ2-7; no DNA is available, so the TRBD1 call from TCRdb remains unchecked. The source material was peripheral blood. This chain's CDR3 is CASSSPTGDHEQYF.